These 24 T cell receptor beta chains originate from one sample sequenced in a study of cytomegalovirus exposure and HLA in healthy donors. A multiplex PCR was run with 60 Vbeta primers and 13 Jbeta primers. This table comes from immunoSEQ multiplex PCR, and its TCRdb copy is limited to in-frame clones, with some not included. The sample yields roughly 180,000 clones, 77% seen once. Specimen: PBMCs. These receptors came from a man aged 18 to 29 in good health and CMV-seronegative.

This chain uses TRBV30 with TRBJ2-7; tentatively, D is TRBD2 (6 bases). This CDR3 has 13 residues. The V end was cut by 4 bases, the J end by 2 bases, with 12 bases between. Germline V gene lookup returns CDR1 GTSNPN and CDR2 SVGIG (reference sequence). CDR3 bases: TGTGCCTGGACCGGAGGGGCGGCCTACGAGCAGTACTTC. This encodes CAWTGGAAYEQYF.

This chain uses TRBV19 with TRBJ2-1; 8 positions match TRBD1. CDR1 and CDR2 from the germline V gene are LNHDA and SQIVND (reference sequence). V dropped 3 bases and J dropped 2; count of bases not matched to a gene: 9. This CDR3 has 17 amino acids. The CDR3 nucleotides are TGTGCCAGTAGTATTCCCCGGACAGGGTACCCCTACAATGAGCAGTTCTTC. Amino acid sequence: CASSIPRTGYPYNEQFF.

This clone was counted a single time. This chain uses TRBV7-2 with TRBJ2-6; 11 nucleotides line up with TRBD1. J lost 0 bases, V lost 5 bases, and 9 bases had no gene match. The CDR3 spans 19 residues. The V gene's germline CDR1 is SGHTA and CDR2 FQGNSA. DNA of the CDR3: TGTGCCAGCAGCCGAATCGGGACAGGGGGGAGCTCTGGGGCCAACGTCCTGACTTTC. It codes for CASSRIGTGGSSGANVLTF.

This clone was seen only once. The chain combines TRBV25-1 with TRBJ2-7, with 11 nucleotides matching TRBD2. V lost 5 bases and J lost 0; bases outside the gene matches: 3. CDR3 size: 15 residues. Germline values: CDR1 MGHDK, CDR2 SYGVNS. CDR3 DNA sequence: TGTGCCAGCAGTTTTGGGACTAGCGGCTCCTACGAGCAGTACTTC. It translates to CASSFGTSGSYEQYF.

Note on this clone: Sequence at one end of the junction differs from germline and may be a read error. The chain carries TRBV5-4 and TRBJ2-3; TRBD2 matches at 13 bases. CDR3 length: 17 residues. Germline lookup yields CDR1 SGHNT and CDR2 YYREEE (reference sequence). CDR3 region: CASSPAGRTSGSPPRDF. The CDR3 DNA reads TGTGCCAGCAGCCCGGCGGGACGGACTAGCGGGAGTCCCCCGAGGGATTTT.

The gene calls are TRBV5-1 and TRBJ1-3, with 8 nucleotides matching TRBD1. The CDR3 has 16 residues. Germline trimming cut 4 bases from V and 2 bases from J; bases unmatched to any gene: 8. The germline gives CDR1 SGHRS, CDR2 YFSETQ. CDR3 sequence (DNA): TGCGCCAGCAGCGCCTGGACAGGGCTTACTGGAAACACCATATATTTT. Its protein product is CASSAWTGLTGNTIYF. Full variable domain (rest looked up from reference TRBV5-1 and TRBJ1-3): KAGVTQTPRYLIKTRGQQVTLSCSPISGHRSVSWYQQTPGQGLQFLFEYFSETQRNKGNFPGRFSGRQFSNSRSEMNVSTLELGDSALYLCASSAWTGLTGNTIYFGEGSWLTVV.

As to this clone: A read error may account for a junction end that differs from germline. The chain is built from TRBV5-4 and TRBJ2-7; TRBD2 aligns across 10 bases. Germline V gene data show CDR1 as SGHNT and CDR2 as YYREEE (reference sequence). The CDR3 is 18 residues long. Here the CDR3 DNA reads TGTACCAGCAGCTCCCCCTTCATGGCTAGCGGGAGCTCCTACGAGCAGTACTTC. This gives the protein CTSSSPFMASGSSYEQYF. Using reference TRBV5-4 and TRBJ2-7 for the parts outside the CDR3, the full variable domain is ETGVTQSPTHLIKTRGQQVTLRCSSQSGHNTVSWYQQALGQGPQFIFQYYREEENGRGNFPPRFSGLQFPNYSSELNVNALELDDSALYLCTSSSPFMASGSSYEQYFGPGTRLTVT.

The chain links TRBV30 to TRBJ2-7, with 9 bases aligning to TRBD1. The germline V gene encodes CDR1 GTSNPN and CDR2 SVGIG (reference sequence). Trimming took 2 bases from V and 5 from J; bases not matched to a gene: 7. CDR3 length equals 14 residues. The CDR3 protein is CAWSTGQGPNEQYF. The DNA for the CDR3 is TGTGCCTGGAGTACGGGACAGGGACCGAACGAGCAGTACTTC.

V usage is TRBV4-3 and J usage is TRBJ1-1; the D is unclear. The CDR3 length is 15 residues. With 2 bases removed from V and 5 bases from J, the gap between germline ends came to 15 bases. The germline gives CDR1 LGHNA, CDR2 YSLEER. The DNA of the CDR3 is TGCGCCAGCAGCCAACAGGACTCGGGGTGGACTGAAGCTTTCTTT. This codes for CASSQQDSGWTEAFF.

The chain combines TRBV6-5 with TRBJ2-7, with 12 bases fitting TRBD2. Trimming took 6 bases from V and 4 from J; bases not matched to a gene: 4. Germline V gives CDR1 MNHEY, CDR2 SVGAGI. CDR3 length: 14 amino acids. This CDR3 reads CASSPTSGRYEQYF. The CDR3 DNA is TGTGCCAGCAGCCCGACTAGCGGGAGATACGAGCAGTACTTC.

The V gene is TRBV2, the J gene TRBJ1-6, with D unresolved. The germline V gene encodes CDR1 SNHLY and CDR2 FYNNEI. The V gene lost 7 bases and the J gene lost 12 bases, with 10 bases spanning the gap. This CDR3 has 11 amino acids. CDR3 residues: CASTPEGPLHF. The CDR3 DNA follows: TGTGCCAGCACCCCGGAGGGACCCCTCCACTTT. The entire variable domain, with the rest obtained from reference TRBV2 and TRBJ1-6, is as follows: EPEVTQTPSHQVTQMGQEVILRCVPISNHLYFYWYRQILGQKVEFLVSFYNNEISEKSEIFDDQFSVERPDGSNFTLKIRSTKLEDSAMYFCASTPEGPLHFGNGTRLTVT.

The chain links TRBV30 to TRBJ1-4; no reliable D call. V dropped 3 bases and J dropped 0 bases, with 11 bases sitting between them. Germline CDR1 reads GTSNPN; CDR2 reads SVGIG (reference sequence). The CDR3 has 15 residues. The CDR3 region has the DNA TGTGCCTGGAGCCGACCGGGATCAACTAATGAAAAACTGTTTTTT. This sequence encodes CAWSRPGSTNEKLFF.

This clone appeared a single time. The V and J genes are TRBV25-1 and TRBJ1-6; D unclear. CDR1 and CDR2 (germline): MGHDK, SYGVNS. The ends were cut back, 7 bases at V and 4 bases at J, with 11 bases in the middle. CDR3 size: 14 residues. As DNA, the CDR3 is TGTGCCAGCACCTCTACGGGGTATAATTCACCCCTCCACTTT. Translation: CASTSTGYNSPLHF.

The V gene is TRBV4-3, the J gene TRBJ2-7, with 11 bases matching TRBD2. Trimming took 3 bases from V and 4 from J; bases not matched to a gene: 5. The CDR3 covers 15 residues. The germline V gene encodes CDR1 LGHNA and CDR2 YSLEER. The CDR3, as DNA: TGCGCCAGCAGCCACGGGACTAGCGGAACATACGAGCAGTACTTC. Residues: CASSHGTSGTYEQYF.

V usage is TRBV11-1 and J usage is TRBJ2-5; no clear D. The V gene lost 1 base and the J gene lost 1 base, with 13 bases spanning the gap. The CDR3 has 16 amino acids. CDR1 is SGHAT and CDR2 is FQDESV in the germline V gene (reference sequence). The CDR3 nucleotides are TGTGCCAGCAGCTTAGGAGCCCGTCGGGTCCAAGAGACCCAGTACTTC. This codes for CASSLGARRVQETQYF. Variable domain in full (rest from reference TRBV11-1 and TRBJ2-5): EAEVAQSPRYKITEKSQAVAFWCDPISGHATLYWYRQILGQGPELLVQFQDESVVDDSQLPKDRFSAERLKGVDSTLKIQPAELGDSAMYLCASSLGARRVQETQYFGPGTRLLVL.

A few counts support this clone. The chain combines TRBV15 with TRBJ1-2; D ambiguous. CDR1 LNHNV and CDR2 YYDKDF come from the germline V gene (reference sequence). The CDR3 covers 14 residues. Trimming left V 5 bases short and J 6 bases short, with 16 bases between. The CDR3 is CATSAEGGWNGYTF. DNA for the CDR3: TGTGCCACCAGCGCAGAAGGAGGGTGGAATGGCTACACCTTC.

The V and J genes are TRBV5-5 and TRBJ2-3, with D possibly TRBD2 on 7 matching bases. The germline V gene encodes CDR1 SGHKS and CDR2 YYEKEE (reference sequence). Trimming left V 6 bases short and J 0 bases short, with 17 bases between. This CDR3 is built from 16 residues. CDR3 region: CASIAGRGMSTDTQYF. The DNA for the CDR3 is TGTGCCAGCATCGCGGGGAGGGGGATGAGCACAGATACGCAGTATTTT.

Concerning this clone itself: An end of the junction does not agree with germline; a read error may underlie this. The chain uses TRBV15 and TRBJ1-5, with a tentative D call TRBD1 (5 bases). Germline values: CDR1 LNHNV, CDR2 YYDKDF (reference sequence). CDR3 size: 15 residues. The CDR3, as DNA: TGTGCCGCCAGCACAAAGTGGGGCCCCCACGTTCCCCAGCATTTT. As protein: CAASTKWGPHVPQHF.

The chain uses TRBV4-2 and TRBJ1-5; 7 nucleotides match TRBD1. The V gene end was trimmed by 3 bases and the J gene end by 9 bases; junction bases not matched to a gene: 11. The germline CDR1 and CDR2 sequences are LGHNA and YNFKEQ. The CDR3 contains 15 residues. The chain's CDR3 is CASSQDRGQASPQHF. The CDR3 DNA reads as TGTGCCAGCAGCCAGGACCGCGGACAGGCATCGCCCCAGCATTTT.

The chain combines TRBV7-2 with TRBJ2-2; TRBD2 is a possible D gene (6 bases). This CDR3 region has 15 residues. V was trimmed by 4 bases and J by 4 bases, leaving 13 bases between them. The germline V gene encodes CDR1 SGHTA and CDR2 FQGNSA. The chain's CDR3 is CASSSPGLSTGELFF. The CDR3 DNA reads as TGTGCCAGCAGCTCACCGGGACTTAGCACCGGGGAGCTGTTTTTT. The full variable domain, with the rest looked up from reference TRBV7-2 and TRBJ2-2, is GAGVSQSPSNKVTEKGKDVELRCDPISGHTALYWYRQSLGQGLEFLIYFQGNSAPDKSGLPSDRFSAERTGGSVSTLTIQRTQQEDSAVYLCASSSPGLSTGELFFGEGSRLTVL.

CDR3 sequence: CASSQGTNEKLFF. CDR3 nucleotide sequence: TGTGCCAGCTCACAGGGGACTAATGAAAAACTGTTTTTT. V usage is TRBV18 and J usage is TRBJ1-4, with a weak D call TRBD1 (5 bases). Germline V gene lookup returns CDR1 KGHSH and CDR2 LQKENI. The V and J ends lost 4 bases and 2 bases respectively, with 5 bases between them. The CDR3 runs 13 residues.

This chain connects TRBV7-3 to TRBJ1-1; D not certain. Germline V gives CDR1 SGHTA, CDR2 FQGTGA. Trimming took 4 bases from V and 0 from J, leaving 6 bases between them. The CDR3 is made up of 13 amino acids. CDR3: CASSSRLNTEAFF. In DNA form, the CDR3 reads TGTGCCAGCAGCTCCCGGTTGAACACTGAAGCTTTCTTT.

The CDR3 reads CAWKPGGSSYEQYF. In DNA form, the CDR3 reads TGTGCCTGGAAACCAGGGGGCAGCTCCTACGAGCAGTACTTC. V gene TRBV30 combines with J gene TRBJ2-7, with 8 bases matching TRBD1. This CDR3 is 14 amino acids long. Unmatched junction bases numbered 5, after V lost 4 bases and J lost 0 bases. CDR1 is GTSNPN, CDR2 SVGIG, per germline (reference sequence).

V is TRBV7-2 and J is TRBJ1-3; 7 nucleotides align to TRBD1. The CDR3 covers 15 residues. The germline gives CDR1 SGHTA, CDR2 FQGNSA. With V trimmed by 5 bases and J by 0 bases, 4 bases remained unmatched. CDR3 nucleotides: TGTGCCAGCAGCCGGGGACAGACCTCTGGAAACACCATATATTTT. Translated: CASSRGQTSGNTIYF.